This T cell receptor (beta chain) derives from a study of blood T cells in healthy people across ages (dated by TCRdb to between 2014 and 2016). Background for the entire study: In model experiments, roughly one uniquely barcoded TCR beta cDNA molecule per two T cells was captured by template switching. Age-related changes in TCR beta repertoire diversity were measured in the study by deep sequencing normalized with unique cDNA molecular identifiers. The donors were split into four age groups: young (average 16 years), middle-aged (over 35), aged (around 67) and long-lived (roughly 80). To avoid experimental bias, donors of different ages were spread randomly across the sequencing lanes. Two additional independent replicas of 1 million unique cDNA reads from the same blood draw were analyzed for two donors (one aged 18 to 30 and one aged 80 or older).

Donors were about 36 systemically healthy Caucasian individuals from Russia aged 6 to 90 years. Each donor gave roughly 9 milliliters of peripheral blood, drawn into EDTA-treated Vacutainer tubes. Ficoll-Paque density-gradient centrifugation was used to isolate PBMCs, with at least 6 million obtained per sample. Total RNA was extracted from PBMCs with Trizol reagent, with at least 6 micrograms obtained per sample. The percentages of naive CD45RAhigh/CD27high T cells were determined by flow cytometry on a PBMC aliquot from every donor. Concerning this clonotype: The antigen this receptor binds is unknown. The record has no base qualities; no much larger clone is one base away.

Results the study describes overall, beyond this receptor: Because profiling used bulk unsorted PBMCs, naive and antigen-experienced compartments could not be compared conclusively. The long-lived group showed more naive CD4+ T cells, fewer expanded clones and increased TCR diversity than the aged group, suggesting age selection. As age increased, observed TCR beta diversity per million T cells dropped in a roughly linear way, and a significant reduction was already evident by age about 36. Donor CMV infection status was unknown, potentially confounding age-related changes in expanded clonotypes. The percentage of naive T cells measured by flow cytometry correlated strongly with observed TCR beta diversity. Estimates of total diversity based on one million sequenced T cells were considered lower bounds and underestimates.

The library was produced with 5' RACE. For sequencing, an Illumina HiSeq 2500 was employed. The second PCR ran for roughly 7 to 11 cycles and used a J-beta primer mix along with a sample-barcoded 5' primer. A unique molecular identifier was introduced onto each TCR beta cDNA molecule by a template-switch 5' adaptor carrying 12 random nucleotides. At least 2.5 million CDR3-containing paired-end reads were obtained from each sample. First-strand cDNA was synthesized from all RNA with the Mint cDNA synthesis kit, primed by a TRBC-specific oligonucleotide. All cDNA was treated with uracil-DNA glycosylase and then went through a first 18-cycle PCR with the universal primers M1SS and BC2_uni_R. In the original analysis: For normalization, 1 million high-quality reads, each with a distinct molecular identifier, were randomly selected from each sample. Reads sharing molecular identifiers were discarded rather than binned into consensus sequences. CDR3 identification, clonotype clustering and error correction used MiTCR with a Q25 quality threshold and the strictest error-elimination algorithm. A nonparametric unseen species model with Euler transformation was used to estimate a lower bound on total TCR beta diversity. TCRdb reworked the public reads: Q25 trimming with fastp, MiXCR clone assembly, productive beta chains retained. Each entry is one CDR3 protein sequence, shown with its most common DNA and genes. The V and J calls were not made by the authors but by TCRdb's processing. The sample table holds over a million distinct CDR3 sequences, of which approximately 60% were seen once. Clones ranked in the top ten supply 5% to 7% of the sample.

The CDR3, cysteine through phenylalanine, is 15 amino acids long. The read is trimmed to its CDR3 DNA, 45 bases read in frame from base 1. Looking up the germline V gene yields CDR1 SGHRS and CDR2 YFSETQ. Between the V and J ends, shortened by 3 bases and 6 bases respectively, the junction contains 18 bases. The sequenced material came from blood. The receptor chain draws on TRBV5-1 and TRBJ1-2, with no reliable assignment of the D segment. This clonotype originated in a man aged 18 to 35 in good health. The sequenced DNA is TGCGCCAGCAGCTCGTCCTTCGGGAGAGGCCATGGCTACACCTTC. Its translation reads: CASSSSFGRGHGYTF. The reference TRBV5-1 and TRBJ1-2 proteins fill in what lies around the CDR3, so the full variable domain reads KAGVTQTPRYLIKTRGQQVTLSCSPISGHRSVSWYQQTPGQGLQFLFEYFSETQRNKGNFPGRFSGRQFSNSRSEMNVSTLELGDSALYLCASSSSFGRGHGYTFGSGTRLTVV.